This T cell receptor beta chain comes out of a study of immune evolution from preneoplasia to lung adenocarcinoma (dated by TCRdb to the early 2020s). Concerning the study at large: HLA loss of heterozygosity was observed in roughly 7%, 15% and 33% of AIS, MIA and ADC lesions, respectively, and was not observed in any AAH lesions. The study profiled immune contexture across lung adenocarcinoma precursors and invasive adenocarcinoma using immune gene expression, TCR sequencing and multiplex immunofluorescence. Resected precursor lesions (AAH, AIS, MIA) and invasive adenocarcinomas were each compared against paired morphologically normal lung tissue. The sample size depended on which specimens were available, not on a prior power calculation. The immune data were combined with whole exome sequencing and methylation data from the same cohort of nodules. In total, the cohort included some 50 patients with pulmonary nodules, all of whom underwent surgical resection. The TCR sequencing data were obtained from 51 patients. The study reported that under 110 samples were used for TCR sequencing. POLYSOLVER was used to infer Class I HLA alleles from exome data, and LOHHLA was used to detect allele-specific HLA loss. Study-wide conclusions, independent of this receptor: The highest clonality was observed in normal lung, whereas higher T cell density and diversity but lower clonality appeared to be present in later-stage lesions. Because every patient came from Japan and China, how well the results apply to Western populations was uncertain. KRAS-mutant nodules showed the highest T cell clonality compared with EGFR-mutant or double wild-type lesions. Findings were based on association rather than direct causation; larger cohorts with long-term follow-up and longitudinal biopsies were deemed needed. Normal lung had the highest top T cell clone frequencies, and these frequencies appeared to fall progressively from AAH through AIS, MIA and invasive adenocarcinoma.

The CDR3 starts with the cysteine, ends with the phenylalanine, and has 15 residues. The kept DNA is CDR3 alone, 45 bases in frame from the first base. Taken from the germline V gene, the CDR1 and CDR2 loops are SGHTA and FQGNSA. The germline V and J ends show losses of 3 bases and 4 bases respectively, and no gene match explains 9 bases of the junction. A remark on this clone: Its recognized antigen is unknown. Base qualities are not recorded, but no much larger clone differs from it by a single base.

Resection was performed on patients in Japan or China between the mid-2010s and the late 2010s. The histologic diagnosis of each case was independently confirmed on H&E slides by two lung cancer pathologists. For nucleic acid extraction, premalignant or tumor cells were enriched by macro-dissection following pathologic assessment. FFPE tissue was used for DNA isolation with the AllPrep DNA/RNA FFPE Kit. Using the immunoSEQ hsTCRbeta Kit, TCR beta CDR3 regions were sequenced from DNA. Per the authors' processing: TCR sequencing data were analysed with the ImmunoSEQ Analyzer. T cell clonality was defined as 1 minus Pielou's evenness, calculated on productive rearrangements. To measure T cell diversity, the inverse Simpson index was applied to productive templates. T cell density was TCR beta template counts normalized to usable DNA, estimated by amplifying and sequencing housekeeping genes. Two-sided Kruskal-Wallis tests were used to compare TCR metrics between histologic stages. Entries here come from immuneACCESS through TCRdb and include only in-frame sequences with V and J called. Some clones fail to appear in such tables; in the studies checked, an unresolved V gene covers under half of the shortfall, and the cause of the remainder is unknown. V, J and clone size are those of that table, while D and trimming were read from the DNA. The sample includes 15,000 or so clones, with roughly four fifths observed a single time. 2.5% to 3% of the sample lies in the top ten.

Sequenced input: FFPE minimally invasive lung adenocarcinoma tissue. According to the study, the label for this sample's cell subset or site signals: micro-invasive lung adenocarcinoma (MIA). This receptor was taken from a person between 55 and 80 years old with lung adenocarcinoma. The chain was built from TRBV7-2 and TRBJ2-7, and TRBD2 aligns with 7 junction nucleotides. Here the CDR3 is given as CASSFLASGEYEQYF. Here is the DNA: TGTGCCAGCAGCTTTTTGGCTAGCGGAGAATACGAGCAGTACTTC.